The present T cell receptor beta chain was sequenced within a study of cytomegalovirus exposure and HLA in healthy donors (TCRdb year 2017). The study in broad terms: According to an earlier analysis of several hundred of the donors, 150 million to 200 million T cells yielded 90 million to 130 million unique TCR beta sequences and about 300 Gb of sequence data. An early release covering just under 650 HLA-typed donors comprised approximately 290 gigabases of sequencing data and around 80 million unique TCR sequences. Of the 398 genotyped donors, 80% to 90% were placed in the genetic ancestry cluster associated with self-reported Caucasian donors. The study aimed to test whether signatures of past pathogen exposure could be identified by cataloging public T cell receptors. Using immunosequencing, the study profiled T cell repertoires from around 670 subjects and related those repertoires to cytomegalovirus serostatus. A separate validation cohort of about 110 different subjects was used in addition to the 666-subject first cohort. High-throughput TCR immunosequencing, statistical association of individual TCRs with disease status, and machine learning were combined to predict cytomegalovirus infection status. A later analysis re-analyzed previously published TCR beta repertoires from 650 to 800 donors and added high-resolution HLA genotyping to study TCR occurrence patterns. In the later analysis, no new phenotypic data were used to find candidate immune exposures; instead, reliance was placed on TCR beta sequences and their occurrence across donors. To decide whether each TCR beta V gene segment behaved as functional or pseudogenic, an earlier analysis of fewer than 750 of the donors relied on high-throughput TCR beta sequencing. Donor age, sex, ethnicity and CMV serostatus were collected together with the repertoire data. In a later genetic analysis, genome-wide SNP genotypes for about 60% of the 666 donors were used, and that subset was treated as a discovery cohort. All discovery cohort repertoires had been generated on a single sequencing platform. Class I and class II HLA loci were covered by the typing at four-digit resolution. Typing coverage varied by locus: roughly 620-640 donors for A, B, C, DRB1 and DQB1; roughly 500 for DQA1; about 570 for DPA1; roughly 450 for DPB1. Because of strong linkage in the cohort, roughly five DR-DQ haplotypes were treated as single units for association and clustering. Among roughly 400 genotyped donors of the cohort, an average of 235,054 unique TCR beta nucleotide sequences were sequenced per donor, about a sixth of them non-productive. Overall results and qualifications from the work: The study listed approximately 160 TCR beta chains as associated with cytomegalovirus. Linkage disequilibrium might explain the correlated functional status among segregating V segments, but an unknown experimental factor could not be ruled out. According to a later analysis, parvovirus B19, influenza, CMV and Epstein-Barr virus appeared linked to several top co-occurrence clusters. The classifier was reported to diagnose cytomegalovirus status with high specificity and sensitivity in both the original and validation cohorts. A later genetic analysis associated a missense DCLRE1C variant with V-gene and J-gene trimming of TCR beta chains, and an independent cohort replicated the association. Some IMGT-functional V segments, including TRBV6-2 and TRBV6-3, could not be distinguished by the 87-base-pair reads and were therefore excluded. A cluster of highly shared sequence variants was judged likely to be a technical artifact of the sequencing pipeline. Because some donors lacked HLA typing at each locus, the association tests relied only on the typed subset. Specific HLA alleles were associated with 16,951 TCR beta sequences at a false discovery rate of 0.05 in a later analysis. Compared with equally common non-associated chains, HLA-associated TCR beta chains in a later analysis were more clonally expanded and had lower generation probabilities. Most TCR sequences were seen in very few donors, while some public TCRs were found in many individuals. In this cohort, only TCR beta chains were sequenced, and detectable features were limited by the absence of alpha or paired-chain data. In a later analysis, the rate of TCR association differed among HLA loci, with DRB1 alleles having the most associated TCRs and HLA-C alleles having the fewest. In an earlier analysis of some 540 of the donors, most TCR beta V segments appeared in productive rearrangements about 87% or about 30% of the time, broadly matching IMGT annotations. Over 15 rarely observed V segments, including chromosome 9 orphons, were excluded from the earlier analysis of several hundred of the donors because counts were too low. According to the authors, the approach could potentially be generalized to other disease states and immunological phenotypes. A later genetic analysis reported fewer N-insertions in productive TCRs among donors in an Asian-associated ancestry cluster than the roughly 700-donor mean. CMV serostatus was the only immune exposure information available for the cohort. According to a later analysis, most CMV-associated TCR beta chains appeared to be HLA-restricted, and the HLA associations seemed to be driven largely by CMV exposure. A few of the identified cytomegalovirus-associated TCR beta chains were confirmed in vitro to be specific for cytomegalovirus antigens. The presence/absence analyses assumed that sequencing depth was roughly uniform across donors, and that assumption may not be true. Assigning TCR associations to individual alleles was difficult when HLA alleles, especially DR and DQ, strongly co-occurred. A further reported finding was that TCR beta sequences accurately predicted the HLA-A and HLA-B alleles for most subjects in the first cohort.

Libraries were made using the immunoSEQ multiplex PCR assay. The multiplex PCR relied on a mix of 60 forward primers for TCR Vbeta segments and 13 reverse primers for TCR Jbeta segments. The CDR3 region of rearranged TCR beta genes was amplified from genomic DNA by a multiplex PCR assay. On the Illumina HiSeq System, the amplified TCR beta libraries were sequenced as 87-base-pair reads. The authors' pipeline ran thus. In a later analysis, some 80 million unique TCR beta chains were counted across the 650 to 750 repertoires, and roughly 11 million of these chains were shared by at least two donors. Raw reads were error-corrected and collapsed into unique sequences with a nearest-neighbor algorithm that merged closely related sequences to remove PCR and sequencing errors. To assign V, D and J gene segments, CDR3 sequences were aligned to IMGT reference sequences. For a sequence to be retained, a match of at least six nucleotides was required to both a V gene segment and a J gene segment. Rearrangements were classified as productive when the CDR3 lacked stop codons and remained in frame with V and J, and all other rearrangements were classified as non-productive. CDR3 was defined according to IMGT convention as the region running from the second conserved V-encoded cysteine to the conserved J-encoded phenylalanine. The earlier analysis of 587 of the donors excluded sequences that lacked an unambiguous match to a single V gene segment. In an earlier analysis of more than 500 of the donors, a V segment was called functional when productive rearrangements were above 56.7%, and segregating when the standard deviation between donors exceeded 5%. A statistical classification framework was developed to diagnose cytomegalovirus status using the catalog of TCR beta chain sequences. A later analysis assigned V and J genes by comparing TCR nucleotide sequences with IMGT/GENE-DB human TR gene sequences. The TCRdist pipeline was used in a later analysis to assign CDR3 sequences and most-parsimonious VDJ recombination scenarios. In a later analysis, every TCR beta chain was defined by the combination of its CDR3 amino acid sequence and its V-gene family, and reads without a unique V-gene family were dropped. To address suspected cross-contamination and a sequencing artifact, a later analysis removed 450 to 700 highly shared, low-generation-probability nucleotide sequences. In a later analysis, a clonal expansion index was calculated for each public chain from normalized within-repertoire ranks of inferred template counts. Generation probabilities in a later analysis came from a VDJ recombination model fitted to out-of-frame rearrangements, and those results were checked against IGoR. In a later analysis, hypergeometric tests were used to score TCR-TCR, TCR-HLA and TCR-CMV co-occurrence, with a repertoire-size bias correction applied to TCR pairs. A later analysis estimated false discovery rates by permuting HLA or CMV assignments 20 times. In a later analysis, co-occurring TCRs were grouped using DBSCAN, and TCRdist sequence similarity was added for clustering within HLA-allele-positive subsets. Repertoires with fewer than 30,000 or more than 120,000 public chains, plus five repertoires with anomalous nucleotide sharing, were excluded from co-occurrence clustering. This is the immuneACCESS table as TCRdb keeps it, with only in-frame sequences that have V and J called. A part of the clones is gone; compared with another copy, unresolved V genes explain less than half, and the rest is unexplained. That table gives V, J and clone size, and the DNA gave D and trimming. The table for this sample lists about 160,000 clones; approximately 78% of them were counted only once. The ten largest clones add up to 0.96% of the sample.

The cohort comprised under 700 healthy bone marrow donors. All cohort members were sampled while nominally healthy, although unrecorded immune exposures were likely present. The donor was CMV seropositive and belonged to the group of more than 250 seropositive cohort members. Each donor provided a peripheral blood sample, and peripheral blood mononuclear cells were used for TCR beta sequencing. Genomic DNA extraction from the blood cell samples was performed with the Qiagen DNeasy Blood Extraction Kit. Comment on this clone: Its antigen is unknown. The record has no base qualities; no much larger clone is one base away.

The CDR3 runs 14 residues from the cysteine to the phenylalanine. This entry keeps only the CDR3 DNA: 42 bases, framed from base 1. The junction carries 12 bases between V and J, which are trimmed by 3 bases and 4 bases respectively. Reading the germline V gene gives CDR1 KGHSH and CDR2 LQKENI. This TCR was recovered from a girl aged 2 to 10 in good health and CMV-seropositive. The rearranged chain carries TRBV18 and TRBJ1-2, with TRBD1 perhaps the D gene, on 6 matching bases. Sequences were obtained from PBMCs. The nucleotide sequence reads TGTGCCAGCTCACCTCAGGACAGCTCCTATGGCTACACCTTC. Its protein is CASSPQDSSYGYTF.